This TCR beta chain was recorded in a study of cytomegalovirus exposure and HLA in healthy donors. This clone came up once. Antigen: not known. Findings and caveats of the study: Earlier analysis yielded a pattern in which most TCR beta V segments were productive about 90% or about 30% of the time. Later, an analysis showed that TCR beta chains associated with HLA were more clonally expanded than others that were equally common.

PCR used 60 Vbeta primers and 13 Jbeta primers. Assay used: immunoSEQ multiplex PCR; TCRdb lists only in-frame clones, some missing. The sample contains hundreds of thousands of clones, around 78% of which appear only once. Germline assignment: CDR1 MGHRA and CDR2 YSYEKL. The V end was cut by 0 bases, the J end by 2 bases, with 20 bases between. The length of the CDR3 is 18 residues. Donors sampled were nominally healthy, though unrecorded immune exposures were likely. The material sequenced was PBMCs. The chain uses TRBV4-1 and TRBJ2-7, with D perhaps TRBD2 (5 bases). This TCR came from a boy younger than 18 in good health and CMV-seronegative. The CDR3 nucleotides are TGCGCCAGCAGCCAAGATCCCCCGGGGATACAGAGAGCCTACGAGCAGTACTTC. Translated: CASSQDPPGIQRAYEQYF.